This T cell receptor beta chain came from a study of blood T cell repertoires in COVID-19. Method: immunoSEQ multiplex PCR; TCRdb's copy keeps in-frame clones and lacks some. The sample shows over 110,000 clones, under 90% of them seen only once. This receptor was taken from a man aged 45 to 65 in a cohort exposed to, infected with or recovered from COVID-19 (not recorded which). The specimen was PBMCs or T cells enriched from blood (not recorded which).

The DNA of the CDR3 is TGCAGCGTTGGGCCCCGACAGGGTAACACTGAAGCTTTCTTT. This encodes CSVGPRQGNTEAFF. The rearrangement uses TRBV29-1 and TRBJ1-1; 7 positions agree with TRBD1. Per the germline V gene, CDR1 is SQVTM and CDR2 is ANQGSEA. The CDR3 runs 14 residues. J gave up 2 bases and V 4 bases, and 7 bases lay outside the gene matches.